These T cell receptor beta chains were read from a single sample in a study of blood T cell repertoires in COVID-19. Using immunoSEQ multiplex PCR, the repertoire was profiled, and TCRdb retains in-frame clones only, with some absent. Among around 70,000 clones listed, around 78% were seen once. Sequencing was done on a sample of peripheral blood. These TCRs come from a human donor in a cohort sampled during active COVID-19. CDR3s leave out the opening cysteine and the closing phenylalanine or tryptophan.

J gene: TRBJ1-1; V gene: TRBV7-8; CDR3 protein: ASTRDRGVWTEAF
J gene: TRBJ2-7; V gene: TRBV15; CDR3 protein: ATSRDISRSLQY
J gene: TRBJ2-1; V gene: TRBV7-8; CDR3 protein: ASSTLAGVYNEQF
J gene: TRBJ1-1; V gene: TRBV5-1; CDR3 protein: ASQEARQGAVFTEAF
J gene: TRBJ2-2; V gene: TRBV12-5; CDR3 protein: ASGLDLNTGELF
J gene: TRBJ1-2; V gene: TRBV27; CDR3 protein: ASCSRGGGYT
J gene: TRBJ2-7; V gene: TRBV10-2; CDR3 protein: ASRDFLSSYEQY
J gene: TRBJ2-2; V gene: TRBV6-7; CDR3 protein: ASSYSPLRLAGGPRDTGELF
J gene: TRBJ2-1; V gene: TRBV24-1; CDR3 protein: ATSDYGGGNNEQF
J gene: TRBJ1-4; V gene: TRBV12-1; CDR3 protein: ASSSGQGGEKLF
J gene: TRBJ2-1; V gene: TRBV19; CDR3 protein: ASKRKGGVSSYNEQF
J gene: TRBJ2-7; V gene: TRBV6-6; CDR3 protein: ASSPRTSGRQSYEQY
J gene: TRBJ1-5; V gene: TRBV11-3; CDR3 protein: ASSLRGGDQPQH
J gene: TRBJ1-1; V gene: TRBV5-1; CDR3 protein: ASSLDGNEAF
J gene: TRBJ1-3; V gene: TRBV29-1; CDR3 protein: SVEEGVAGNTIY
J gene: TRBJ2-5; V gene: TRBV28; CDR3 protein: ASSGQGASETQY
J gene: TRBJ2-5; V gene: TRBV6-2/TRBV6-3; CDR3 protein: ASSYQGQSRGETQY
J gene: TRBJ2-7; V gene: TRBV3-1/TRBV3-2; CDR3 protein: ASSQGRARDEQY
J gene: TRBJ1-4; V gene: TRBV10-1; CDR3 protein: ASSDPGGANEKLF
J gene: TRBJ2-1; V gene: TRBV7-2; CDR3 protein: ASSLALGTGGPNEQF
J gene: TRBJ1-2; V gene: TRBV6-2/TRBV6-3; CDR3 protein: ASSYPEGGYT
J gene: TRBJ1-4; V gene: TRBV6-6; CDR3 protein: ASSYEGTLNEKLF
J gene: TRBJ1-2; V gene: TRBV19; CDR3 protein: ASSIGLQGASNYGYT
J gene: TRBJ2-1; V gene: TRBV19; CDR3 protein: ASSIGAAPYNEQF
J gene: TRBJ2-1; V gene: TRBV2; CDR3 protein: ASSERGWAEYNEQF
J gene: TRBJ2-3; V gene: TRBV27; CDR3 protein: ASSATAGATDTQY
J gene: TRBJ1-6; V gene: TRBV11-2; CDR3 protein: ASSLDRVSRYNSPLH
J gene: TRBJ2-3; V gene: TRBV7-2; CDR3 protein: ASSLTSEHTQY
J gene: TRBJ2-1; V gene: TRBV19; CDR3 protein: ASSIIPGQGGDEQF
J gene: TRBJ2-7; V gene: TRBV27; CDR3 protein: ASSTSGRSYEQY
J gene: TRBJ2-7; V gene: TRBV7-6; CDR3 protein: ASSLGGLGPGYEQY
J gene: TRBJ1-1; V gene: TRBV18; CDR3 protein: ASSPVVSYTEAF
J gene: TRBJ1-1; V gene: TRBV18; CDR3 protein: ASSANSNTEAF
J gene: TRBJ2-5; V gene: TRBV5-4; CDR3 protein: ASSLARDQETQY
J gene: TRBJ2-7; V gene: TRBV21-1; CDR3 protein: ASSKDSAGSYEQY
J gene: TRBJ2-6; V gene: TRBV5-1; CDR3 protein: ASSLDGGSGANVLT
J gene: TRBJ1-1; V gene: TRBV12-3/TRBV12-4; CDR3 protein: ASSFYGTEAF
J gene: TRBJ1-1; V gene: TRBV30; CDR3 protein: AWAQGTVEAF
J gene: TRBJ2-7; V gene: TRBV7-8; CDR3 protein: ASSSASGRLYEQY
J gene: TRBJ1-2; V gene: TRBV28; CDR3 protein: ASTRDSRRDSYGYT
J gene: TRBJ1-1; V gene: TRBV10-3; CDR3 protein: AASSEGRGTEAF
J gene: TRBJ2-7; V gene: TRBV11-1; CDR3 protein: ASSGTGGVSYEQY
J gene: TRBJ1-5; V gene: TRBV3-1/TRBV3-2; CDR3 protein: ASSQGDRVNQPQH
J gene: TRBJ1-1; V gene: TRBV11-2; CDR3 protein: ASSLDLVREGDTEAF
J gene: TRBJ2-7; V gene: TRBV30; CDR3 protein: AWRAVAGGYEQY
J gene: TRBJ2-2; V gene: TRBV19; CDR3 protein: ASSIGLLANTGELF
J gene: TRBJ2-1; V gene: TRBV3-1/TRBV3-2; CDR3 protein: ASSQDSGNYNEQF
J gene: TRBJ2-1; V gene: TRBV19; CDR3 protein: ASSIGSGRARDEQF